A selection of T cell receptor beta chains follows, all from one sample in a study of cytomegalovirus exposure and HLA in healthy donors. Profiled with immunoSEQ multiplex PCR; TCRdb holds only in-frame clones, not every one. The table shows some 66,000 clones, with roughly 78% occurring only once. Sequencing was done on a sample of PBMCs. Source of these receptors: a man aged 40-49 years in good health and CMV-seronegative. Each CDR3 is given with its conserved first and last residue. Fields, in order: clone size, V gene, J gene, D gene, CDR3 DNA, CDR3 protein. D genes are given only for firm matches. Clone size is shown for a subset of rows, as once, few, many or a class of expanded clone.

>few|TRBV6-4|TRBJ1-2|-
TGTGCCAGCAGTCTAGGACACCTCGATGGCTACACCTTC
CASSLGHLDGYTF
>-|TRBV6-5|TRBJ2-2|TRBD1
TGTGCCAGCAGGGATAGGGGGCTGGTGACCGGGGAGCTGTTTTTT
CASRDRGLVTGELFF
>-|TRBV19|TRBJ2-2|TRBD1
TGTGCCACCACGAGGGGGCCGAACACCGGGGAGCTGTTTTTT
CATTRGPNTGELFF
>-|TRBV15|TRBJ1-1|TRBD1
TGTGCCACCAGCAGCCTCACACAGGGGGCGGAAGCTTTCTTT
CATSSLTQGAEAFF
>-|TRBV10-3|TRBJ2-7|-
TGTGCCATCAGTGAGATCCCAGGGGTCGAGCAGTACTTC
CAISEIPGVEQYF
>-|TRBV14|TRBJ2-3|-
TGTGCCAGCAGCCAAGATAGCCGTTCCCTAGATACGCAGTATTTT
CASSQDSRSLDTQYF
>-|TRBV6-5|TRBJ2-2|-
TGTGCCAGCAGTTCCCTGGTAGCCGGGGAGCTGTTTTTT
CASSSLVAGELFF
>-|TRBV7-9|TRBJ2-3|TRBD2
TGTGCCAGCAGCTTGCCTAGCGGGAACCCCCTGGTACTAGATACGCAGTATTTT
CASSLPSGNPLVLDTQYF
>-|TRBV5-1|TRBJ2-5|-
TGCGCCAGTCGACTCATCCAAGAGACCCAGTACTTC
CASRLIQETQYF
>-|TRBV10-2|TRBJ2-1|TRBD2
TGCGCCAGCAGTGAGTGGTTAGCGGGAAACAATGAGCAGTTCTTC
CASSEWLAGNNEQFF
>-|TRBV2|TRBJ1-5|-
TGTGCCAGCAGTGAAGGAGATCAGCCCCAGCATTTT
CASSEGDQPQHF